This record looks at one T cell receptor beta chain sequence and its context. Repertoires were generated with immunoSEQ multiplex PCR, while TCRdb's copy carries only in-frame clones and drops some. Of about 94,000 clones in the sample, around 90% were seen once. This entry comes from a study of identifying expanded T cells in peripheral blood. V shed 0 bases and J shed 1 base, with 10 bases lying between them. Looked up from germline, CDR1 is SGHRS and CDR2 is YFSETQ. CDR3 length equals 15 residues. The receptor comes from a person aged 18-69 years in good health. Sequencing used blood. This rearrangement joins TRBV5-1 to TRBJ2-5; D is possibly TRBD2 (6 bases). The CDR3 DNA reads as TGCGCCAGCAGCTTGGTAGCGGTTCCCCAAGAGACCCAGTACTTC. As protein: CASSLVAVPQETQYF.